A single sample gave rise to the 16 T cell receptor beta chains below, sequenced in a study of cytomegalovirus exposure and HLA in healthy donors. PCR amplification relied on 60 Vbeta primers (plus 13 Jbeta primers). TCRdb keeps only in-frame clones here, not all; method: immunoSEQ multiplex PCR. The data show around 180,000 clones, with roughly 80% seen just once and more than 5.5% held by the top ten. Material for sequencing was PBMCs. All receptors come from a man aged 30 to 39 in good health and CMV-seropositive.

The chain has TRBV28 and TRBJ2-5; perhaps TRBD1 as D (6 bases). The germline V gene has CDR1 MDHEN and CDR2 SYDVKM. CDR3 length: 16 amino acids. The V end lost 5 bases, the J end lost 1 base, and 17 bases lay between the germline ends. CDR3 in amino acids: CASSPPSTGLQETQYF. The DNA of the CDR3 is TGTGCCAGCAGTCCCCCCTCAACAGGGCTCCAAGAGACCCAGTACTTC.

The chain couples TRBV5-4 to TRBJ2-1; 11 bases align to TRBD2. With 0 bases clipped from V and 7 bases from J, the junction kept 3 bases outside the gene matches. Looked up from germline, CDR1 is SGHNT and CDR2 is YYREEE (reference sequence). The length of the CDR3 is 15 residues. CDR3 sequence: CASSLGLAGTNEQFF. The DNA of the CDR3 is TGTGCCAGCAGCTTGGGACTAGCGGGAACAAATGAGCAGTTCTTC.

This chain joins TRBV6-6 and TRBJ1-1; 9 bases align to TRBD1. In germline, CDR1 is MNHNY, CDR2 SVGAGI (reference sequence). CDR3 length: 16 amino acids. V was pared by 7 bases and J by 4 bases, with 13 bases of the junction left unmatched. The CDR3 DNA follows: TGTGCCAGCAACCAGGGACAGGGCCGACGGGGCACTGAAGCTTTCTTT. This translates into CASNQGQGRRGTEAFF.

This chain links TRBV27 with TRBJ1-1, with D unresolved. With 4 bases removed from V and 4 bases from J, the gap between germline ends came to 13 bases. The V gene's germline CDR1 is MNHEY and CDR2 SMNVEV (reference sequence). The CDR3 totals 14 residues. The CDR3 nucleotides are TGTGCCAGCAGTTCTAACTCTAGGTTCACTGAAGCTTTCTTT. Residues: CASSSNSRFTEAFF.

The chain uses TRBV28 and TRBJ2-1, with D possibly being TRBD2 (6 bases). The CDR3 sequence is 13 residues long. V shed 7 bases and J shed 8 bases, with 15 bases lying between them. Germline-derived CDR1 and CDR2 are MDHEN and SYDVKM. DNA of the CDR3: TGTGCCAGCACCCCCGGGACTTCCCATGAGCAGTTCTTC. Translation gives CASTPGTSHEQFF.

The genes are TRBV27 and TRBJ2-7, with D possibly being TRBD2 (6 bases). Trimming left V 6 bases short and J 11 bases short, with 20 bases between. This CDR3 is built from 13 residues. Germline lookup yields CDR1 MNHEY and CDR2 SMNVEV (reference sequence). CDR3 amino acids: CASSGPPGWREYF. The CDR3 DNA reads TGTGCCAGCAGCGGGCCACCGGGCTGGAGGGAGTACTTC.

The rearrangement uses TRBV29-1 and TRBJ1-2, with D uncertain. Germline CDR1 is SQVTM and CDR2 is ANQGSEA. The CDR3 totals 18 residues. V dropped 0 bases and J dropped 2 bases, with 22 bases sitting between them. CDR3 residues: CSVEDWLAGGSPNYGYTF. In nucleotides, the CDR3 is TGCAGCGTTGAAGATTGGTTGGCAGGAGGCAGTCCCAACTATGGCTACACCTTC.

The chain links TRBV4-1 to TRBJ2-4, with a weak D call TRBD2 (6 bases). The V and J ends lost 3 bases and 1 base respectively, with 16 bases between them. The CDR3 runs 17 residues. Germline V lookup: CDR1 MGHRA, CDR2 YSYEKL. The DNA of the CDR3 is TGCGCCAGCAGCCATACGTATAGGGACTTTGCCAAAAACATTCAGTACTTC. Translation gives CASSHTYRDFAKNIQYF.

The rearrangement uses TRBV7-2 and TRBJ2-7, with 8 positions matching TRBD1. Per the germline V gene, CDR1 is SGHTA and CDR2 is FQGNSA. The CDR3 runs 15 residues. The J segment lost 3 bases and the V segment lost 5 bases, leaving 9 bases of the junction unmatched. Here the CDR3 reads CASSPSPGGVYEQYF. Written as DNA, the CDR3 is TGTGCCAGCAGCCCTAGTCCAGGGGGCGTCTACGAGCAGTACTTC.

The gene calls are TRBV4-2 and TRBJ1-1, with 8 nucleotides matching TRBD1. This CDR3 contains 15 residues. From germline, CDR1 is LGHNA and CDR2 YNFKEQ. The V and J ends lost 3 bases and 11 bases, in that order; junction bases with no gene match: 14. The CDR3 DNA is TGTGCCAGCAGCCACGGACAGGGAGTAGAAATCTCGGCTTTCTTT. Protein sequence: CASSHGQGVEISAFF.

The rearrangement links TRBV5-5 to TRBJ2-3; D is uncertain. The CDR3 has 15 amino acids. With 0 bases removed from V and 2 bases from J, the gap between germline ends came to 10 bases. The germline CDR1 and CDR2 sequences are SGHKS and YYEKEE (reference sequence). In DNA form, the CDR3 reads TGTGCCAGCAGCTTGGTTTTGGCTCTCACAGATACGCAGTATTTT. The encoded protein is CASSLVLALTDTQYF.

This clone has only one observation. DNA of the CDR3: TGTGCCAGCAGGGGGGCAGCCCGGTACCAAGAGACCCAGTACTTC. Translated, it gives CASRGAARYQETQYF. The chain couples TRBV27 to TRBJ2-5; TRBD1 is a possible D gene (6 bases). There are 15 residues in the CDR3. V lost 6 bases to trimming and J lost 0 bases, with 14 bases between them. Germline loops: CDR1 MNHEY, CDR2 SMNVEV (reference sequence).

V and J are TRBV18 and TRBJ2-7; tentative D call: TRBD2 (6 bases). This CDR3 has 14 residues. Germline V CDR1 and CDR2: KGHSH, LQKENI. The V gene lost 3 bases and the J gene lost 2 bases, with 11 bases spanning the gap. The CDR3 DNA reads TGTGCCAGCTCACCCCTCGGGGGTACCTACGAGCAGTACTTC. Translation gives CASSPLGGTYEQYF.

V and J are TRBV27 and TRBJ2-1; D is ambiguous. The CDR3 has 11 residues. CDR1 is MNHEY and CDR2 is SMNVEV in the germline V gene (reference sequence). Trimming cost V 8 bases and J 6 bases, with 8 bases left between them. CDR3 in amino acids: CASWAPNEQFF. In DNA form, the CDR3 reads TGTGCCAGCTGGGCGCCCAATGAGCAGTTCTTC.

This clone occurred once. The chain combines TRBV7-8 with TRBJ2-1, with a weak D call TRBD2 (6 bases). The CDR3 contains 16 residues. CDR1 is SGHVS and CDR2 is FQNEAQ in the germline V gene. Trimming shortened V by 0 bases and J by 5 bases, and 14 bases separated the two germline ends. CDR3 sequence (DNA): TGTGCCAGCAGCTTAGCCCGAGTGGGGGGTGACAATGAGCAGTTCTTC. This encodes CASSLARVGGDNEQFF. The whole variable domain, remainder taken from reference TRBV7-8 and TRBJ2-1, is GAGVSQSPRYKVAKRGQDVALRCDPISGHVSLFWYQQALGQGPEFLTYFQNEAQLDKSGLPSDRFFAERPEGSVSTLKIQRTQQEDSAVYLCASSLARVGGDNEQFFGPGTRLTVL.

Here the CDR3 reads CASRPAGNTDTQYF. In nucleotides, the CDR3 is TGCGCCAGCAGACCCGCGGGGAACACAGATACGCAGTATTTT. This rearrangement joins TRBV5-1 to TRBJ2-3, with D possibly matching TRBD2 (6 bases). The CDR3 totals 14 residues. CDR1 SGHRS and CDR2 YFSETQ come from the germline V gene. Trimming stripped 5 bases from V and 2 bases from J, with 12 bases between.